These T cell receptor beta chains were read from a single sample in a study of cytomegalovirus exposure and HLA in healthy donors. Libraries were prepared by immunoSEQ multiplex PCR; TCRdb keeps only in-frame clonotypes and omits some of them. The specimen's table records over 150,000 clones. Sequencing was done on a sample of PBMCs. These receptors were taken from a boy aged 5 to 17 in good health and CMV-seronegative. CDR3s include the opening cysteine and the closing phenylalanine or tryptophan. Fields, in order: V gene, D gene, J gene, CDR3 DNA, CDR3 protein. D genes are given only for firm matches.

>TRBV5-6|-|TRBJ1-1
TGTGCCAGCAGCGTACTTAACACTGAAGCTTTCTTT
CASSVLNTEAFF
>TRBV11-3|-|TRBJ1-1
TGTGCCAGCAGCTTAGATTCGGGTAACACTGAAGCTTTCTTT
CASSLDSGNTEAFF
>TRBV5-1|-|TRBJ1-1
TGCGCCAGCAGCTTGGCGCCCGGCGGAGCTTTCTTT
CASSLAPGGAFF
>TRBV2|-|TRBJ1-1
TGTGCCAGCAGTGAGCAGGGGCGGATGAACACTGAAGCTTTCTTT
CASSEQGRMNTEAFF
>TRBV5-4|-|TRBJ2-7
TGTGCCAGCAGCTCTCAAGGAGAGAAGTACTTC
CASSSQGEKYF
>TRBV9|-|TRBJ2-2
TGTGCCAGCAGCGTAGAAATTATCGGACAGACGAACACCGGGGAGCTGTTTTTT
CASSVEIIGQTNTGELFF
>TRBV19|TRBD1|TRBJ1-2
TGTGCCAGTAGTCCGCGGACAGGGGCGGGAGGCTACACCTTC
CASSPRTGAGGYTF
>TRBV18|-|TRBJ2-2
TGTGCCAGCTCACCATCCCAGGTTTCTAACACCGGGGAGCTGTTTTTT
CASSPSQVSNTGELFF
>TRBV5-4|-|TRBJ1-6
TGTGCCAGCAGCTTTCGGGGTGGGAGCTCACCCCTCCACTTT
CASSFRGGSSPLHF
>TRBV7-3|-|TRBJ1-1
TGTGCCAGCAGCTTAGATCTTCAGGCGAACACTGAAGCTTTCTTT
CASSLDLQANTEAFF
>TRBV5-6|TRBD1|TRBJ1-1
TGTGCCAGCAGTTTCGACTCGGGACAGGGCGCTGAAGCTTTCTTT
CASSFDSGQGAEAFF
>TRBV7-9|TRBD1|TRBJ1-3
TGTGCCAGCAGCTCCTGGACAGGACCTCTCTCTGGAAACACCATATATTTT
CASSSWTGPLSGNTIYF
>TRBV11-2|TRBD1|TRBJ1-4
TGTGCCAGTAGGAGACCGGGACAGGGAATGAAGAAACTGTTTTTT
CASRRPGQGMKKLFF
>TRBV18|-|TRBJ1-4
TGTGCCAGCTCAGCGAGGGCACCGGGTGAAAAACTGTTTTTT
CASSARAPGEKLFF
>TRBV15|-|TRBJ1-6
TGTGCCACCAGCAGAGGGGGGCCTGGTTCACCCCTCCACTTT
CATSRGGPGSPLHF
>TRBV7-9|-|TRBJ2-1
TGTGCCAGCAGCCCGGGGACAACTAGCTCCTACAATGAGCAGTTCTTC
CASSPGTTSSYNEQFF
>TRBV2|-|TRBJ1-3
TGTGCCAGCAGCGGGTGGAGATCGGGGGTGGGCCTAATTACGAATTTT
CASSGWRSGVGLITNF
>TRBV28|-|TRBJ1-1
TGTGCCAGTACCGGGAACACTGAAGCTTTCTTT
CASTGNTEAFF
>TRBV6-6|-|TRBJ1-6
TGTGCCAGCAGAGACGGGAGCTCCTATAATTCACCCCTCCACTTT
CASRDGSSYNSPLHF
>TRBV6-5|-|TRBJ2-7
TGTGCCAGCAGCCGGGACAACTACGAGCAGTACTTC
CASSRDNYEQYF
>TRBV5-5|-|TRBJ2-1
TGTGCCAGCAGCTTAGGACAGAAATACAATGAGCAGTTCTTC
CASSLGQKYNEQFF